The 9 T cell receptor beta chains reported below all come from one sample, sequenced in a study of Ad26.COV2.S vaccination and SARS-CoV-2 variants. Assay: immunoSEQ multiplex PCR; the TCRdb copy retains only in-frame clones and omits some. The sample records fewer than 500,000 clones, about 88% being singletons. Treatment of the sample: some 19 received Ad26.COV2.S at low or high dose, single or two shots; about 5 received placebo; per-sample allocation not given. Sample collection was performed on day 63 after the first vaccine or placebo injection. The sample was peripheral blood, taken in a trial of Ad26.COV2.S vaccine versus placebo. These receptors all stem from a person between 18 and 65 years old who received the Ad26.COV2.S COVID-19 vaccine or a placebo.

This clone was detected once. The genes are TRBV6-2 or TRBV6-3 and TRBJ2-5; TRBD2 matches at 9 bases. Germline-derived CDR1 and CDR2 are MNHEY and SVGEGT. CDR3 size: 17 residues. Unmatched junction bases numbered 11, after V lost 2 bases and J lost 4 bases. The CDR3 DNA reads as TGTGCCAGCAGTTACCTTCTCTTAGCGGGAGAAGGAGAGACCCAGTACTTC. This sequence encodes CASSYLLLAGEGETQYF.

The rearrangement joins TRBV5-1 to TRBJ2-3; D not certain. Germline assignment: CDR1 SGHRS and CDR2 YFSETQ. This CDR3 has 13 amino acids. V was cut by 2 bases and J by 4 bases, with 8 bases left in between. CDR3 sequence: CASSFLGSDTQYF. Here the CDR3 DNA reads TGCGCCAGCAGCTTTTTAGGGTCAGATACGCAGTATTTT.

This chain links TRBV9 with TRBJ1-4, with 7 bases lining up with TRBD1. The CDR3 covers 16 residues. The germline V gene has CDR1 SGDLS and CDR2 YYNGEE. After removal of 4 bases from V and 0 bases from J, the junction contained 6 bases not matched to a gene. DNA for the CDR3: TGTGCCAGCAGCCCCCAGGGGGGGGCAACTAATGAAAAACTGTTTTTT. Protein: CASSPQGGATNEKLFF.

This clone was recorded only once. This chain connects TRBV19 to TRBJ1-2, with D possibly being TRBD1 (5 bases). This CDR3 spans 16 amino acids. V was cut by 6 bases and J by 0 bases, with 17 bases left in between. CDR1 LNHDA and CDR2 SQIVND come from the germline V gene (reference sequence). For the CDR3, the DNA is TGTGCCAGTAGCCAAAGCGGGGCACCCTCTAACTATGGCTACACCTTC. Protein product: CASSQSGAPSNYGYTF.

This clone occurred once. J is TRBJ1-5 and V is TRBV12-5; D is perhaps TRBD1 (5 bases). Between the trimmed V and J ends, which lost 5 bases and 1 base, there was a span of 9 bases. The CDR3 loop spans 14 amino acids. Germline-derived CDR1 and CDR2 are LGHNT and FRNRAP. In DNA, the CDR3 is TGTGCTAGTGGTAACCGACAGAGCAATCAGCCCCAGCATTTT. It encodes CASGNRQSNQPQHF.

This rearrangement joins TRBV6-5 to TRBJ1-6; possibly TRBD1 for D (5 bases). CDR1 is MNHEY, CDR2 SVGAGI, per germline. The CDR3 loop spans 15 amino acids. V lost 0 bases and J lost 9, with 12 bases in between. CDR3 DNA sequence: TGTGCCAGCAGTTACTCGGGGGGTAGGAGTTCACCCCTCCACTTT. The encoded protein is CASSYSGGRSSPLHF.

This clone was picked up one time. V is TRBV5-1 and J is TRBJ2-3; the D call may be TRBD1 or TRBD2 (5 bases each). Trimming took off 4 bases at V and 0 bases at J, with 15 bases between the two ends. The germline CDR1 and CDR2 sequences are SGHRS and YFSETQ. CDR3 length: 16 residues. CDR3 nucleotide sequence: TGCGCCAGCAGCCGGGACCGACGGTCTAGCACAGATACGCAGTATTTT. It encodes CASSRDRRSSTDTQYF.

To note about this clone: The sample contains more than one DNA sequence encoding this CDR3. The V gene is TRBV6-5, the J gene TRBJ1-1; D remains unclear. Trimming removed 2 bases at V and 2 bases at J, with 6 bases between. This CDR3 comprises 13 residues. CDR1 MNHEY and CDR2 SVGAGI come from the germline V gene. The CDR3 bases are TGTGCCAGCAGTTACGACGGTAACACTGAAGCTTTCTTT. The encoded protein is CASSYDGNTEAFF.

The V gene is TRBV4-1, the J gene TRBJ1-4, with a weak D call TRBD1 (6 bases). CDR1 is MGHRA, CDR2 YSYEKL, per germline. V lost 1 base to trimming and J lost 6 bases, with 15 bases between them. This CDR3 has 16 residues. The chain's CDR3 is CASSQVQGSGDEKLFF. CDR3 nucleotide sequence: TGCGCCAGCAGCCAAGTGCAGGGGTCCGGGGATGAAAAACTGTTTTTT.